This entry concerns a single T cell receptor beta chain. No antigen is known for it. The sample originates from a study of human T cells and chemical hapten exposure. Study conclusions and caveats: After DPC sensitization, TCRs above 1 in 1000 frequency showed no change.

Documented time point: pre-sensitization, week 0. Indicated treatment: therapeutic diphenylcyclopropenone sensitization with weekly scalp DPC. The CDR3 has 16 residues. From germline, CDR1 is MDHEN and CDR2 SYDVKM. V lost 6 bases to trimming and J lost 4 bases; unmatched junction nucleotides: 13. Individual cDNA molecules each carried unique molecular identifiers attached by the library. TCRdb itself ran the RACE reads through MiXCR, one entry per CDR3 protein. The sample carries approximately 180,000 distinct CDR3 sequences, 25% to 30% recorded once. The sample was whole blood, taken in connection with sensitization to the hapten diphenylcyclopropenone (DPC). The gene calls are TRBV28 and TRBJ2-7; 9 bases map to TRBD1. This sequence originates from a woman aged 25 to 39 with alopecia areata. Some clones in this sample may be carry-over from other donors' samples. CDR3 loop: CASSRGPGQGIYEQYF. DNA of the CDR3: TGTGCCAGCAGCCGGGGGCCGGGACAGGGAATATACGAGCAGTACTTC.